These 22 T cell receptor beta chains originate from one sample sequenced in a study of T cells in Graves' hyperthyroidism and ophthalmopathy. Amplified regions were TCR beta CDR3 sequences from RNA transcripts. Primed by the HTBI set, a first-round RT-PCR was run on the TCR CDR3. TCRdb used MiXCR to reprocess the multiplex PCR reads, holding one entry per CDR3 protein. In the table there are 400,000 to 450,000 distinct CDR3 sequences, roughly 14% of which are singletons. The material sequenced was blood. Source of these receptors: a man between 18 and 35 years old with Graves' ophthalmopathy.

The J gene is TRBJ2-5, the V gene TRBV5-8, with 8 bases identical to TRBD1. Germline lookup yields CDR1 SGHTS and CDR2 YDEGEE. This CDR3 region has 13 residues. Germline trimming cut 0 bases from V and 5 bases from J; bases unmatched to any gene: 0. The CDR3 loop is CASSLGTGETQYF. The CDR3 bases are TGTGCCAGCAGCTTGGGGACAGGGGAGACCCAGTACTTC.

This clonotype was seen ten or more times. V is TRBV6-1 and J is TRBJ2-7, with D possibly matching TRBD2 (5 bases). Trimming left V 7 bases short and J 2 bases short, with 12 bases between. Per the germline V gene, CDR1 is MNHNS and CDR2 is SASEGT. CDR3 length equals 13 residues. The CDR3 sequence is CASTGVLTYEQYF. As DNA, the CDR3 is TGTGCCAGCACCGGGGTCCTGACCTACGAGCAGTACTTC.

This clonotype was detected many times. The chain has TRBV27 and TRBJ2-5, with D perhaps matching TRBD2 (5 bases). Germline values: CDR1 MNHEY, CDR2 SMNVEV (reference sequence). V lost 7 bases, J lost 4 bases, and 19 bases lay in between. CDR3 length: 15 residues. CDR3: CASTSAAGDRETQYF. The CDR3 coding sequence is TGTGCCAGCACCTCAGCCGCGGGCGATAGAGAGACCCAGTACTTC.

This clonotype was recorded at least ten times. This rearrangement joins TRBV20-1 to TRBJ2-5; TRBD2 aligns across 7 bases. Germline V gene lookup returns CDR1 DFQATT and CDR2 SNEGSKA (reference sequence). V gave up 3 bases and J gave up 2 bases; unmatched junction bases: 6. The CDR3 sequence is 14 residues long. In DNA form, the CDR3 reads TGCAGTGCTAGGGCGGGAGATCAGCAAGAGACCCAGTACTTC. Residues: CSARAGDQQETQYF.

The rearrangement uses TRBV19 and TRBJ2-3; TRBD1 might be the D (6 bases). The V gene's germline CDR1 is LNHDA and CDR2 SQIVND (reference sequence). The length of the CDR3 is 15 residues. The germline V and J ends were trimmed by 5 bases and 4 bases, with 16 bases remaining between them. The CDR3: CASSFTGRSADTQYF. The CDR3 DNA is TGTGCCAGTAGTTTTACAGGGCGATCAGCAGATACGCAGTATTTT.

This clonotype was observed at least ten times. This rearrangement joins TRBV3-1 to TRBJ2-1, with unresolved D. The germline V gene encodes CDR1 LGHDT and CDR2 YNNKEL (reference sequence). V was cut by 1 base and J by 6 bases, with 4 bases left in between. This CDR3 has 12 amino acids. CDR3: CASSQGPNEQFF. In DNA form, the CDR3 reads TGTGCCAGCAGCCAAGGGCCCAATGAGCAGTTCTTC.

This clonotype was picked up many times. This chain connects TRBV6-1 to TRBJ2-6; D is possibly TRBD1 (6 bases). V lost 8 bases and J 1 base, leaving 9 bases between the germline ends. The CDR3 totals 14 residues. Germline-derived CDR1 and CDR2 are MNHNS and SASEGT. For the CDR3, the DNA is TGTGCCAGCTGGGGGCGGTCTGGGGCCAACGTCCTGACTTTC. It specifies CASWGRSGANVLTF.

DNA of the CDR3: TGCGCCAGCAGCTTCACGGCTAGCGGGAGATCGGCCTACGAGCAGTACTTC. Protein: CASSFTASGRSAYEQYF. This chain links TRBV5-1 with TRBJ2-7, with 10 bases matching TRBD2. The CDR3 runs to 17 residues. Germline CDR1 is SGHRS and CDR2 is YFSETQ. With V trimmed by 2 bases and J by 2 bases, 10 bases remained unmatched.

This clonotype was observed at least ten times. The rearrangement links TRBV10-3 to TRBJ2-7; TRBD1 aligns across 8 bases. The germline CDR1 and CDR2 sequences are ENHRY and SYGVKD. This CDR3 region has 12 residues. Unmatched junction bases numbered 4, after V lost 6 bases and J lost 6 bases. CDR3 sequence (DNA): TGTGCCATCAGCCGTGACAGGGGCGAGCAGTACTTC. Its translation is CAISRDRGEQYF.

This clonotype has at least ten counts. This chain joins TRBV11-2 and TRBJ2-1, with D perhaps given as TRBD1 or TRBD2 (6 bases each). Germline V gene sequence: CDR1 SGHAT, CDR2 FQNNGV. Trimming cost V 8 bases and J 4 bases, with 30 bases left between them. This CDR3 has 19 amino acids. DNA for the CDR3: TGTGCCAGCTGCAGCTTGAAGAGGGGGGCGGGACGCTCTTACAATGAGCAGTTCTTC. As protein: CASCSLKRGAGRSYNEQFF. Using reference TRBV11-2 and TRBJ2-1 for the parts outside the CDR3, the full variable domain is EAGVAQSPRYKIIEKRQSVAFWCNPISGHATLYWYQQILGQGPKLLIQFQNNGVVDDSQLPKDRFSAERLKGVDSTLKIQPAKLEDSAVYLCASCSLKRGAGRSYNEQFFGPGTRLTVL.

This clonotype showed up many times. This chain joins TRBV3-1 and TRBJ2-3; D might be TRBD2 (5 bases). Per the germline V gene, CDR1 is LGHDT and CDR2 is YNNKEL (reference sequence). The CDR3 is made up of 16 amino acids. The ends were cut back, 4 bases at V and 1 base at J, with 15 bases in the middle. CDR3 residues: CASSPRGLARTDTQYF. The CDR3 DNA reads TGTGCCAGCAGCCCAAGAGGTCTAGCCCGCACAGATACGCAGTATTTT.

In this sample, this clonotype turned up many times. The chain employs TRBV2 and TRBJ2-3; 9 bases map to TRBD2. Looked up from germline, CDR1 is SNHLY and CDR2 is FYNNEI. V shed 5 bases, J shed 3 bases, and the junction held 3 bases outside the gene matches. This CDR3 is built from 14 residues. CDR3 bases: TGTGCCAGCAGTTCGGGACTAGCAACAGATACGCAGTATTTT. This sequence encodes CASSSGLATDTQYF. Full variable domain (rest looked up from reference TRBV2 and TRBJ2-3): EPEVTQTPSHQVTQMGQEVILRCVPISNHLYFYWYRQILGQKVEFLVSFYNNEISEKSEIFDDQFSVERPDGSNFTLKIRSTKLEDSAMYFCASSSGLATDTQYFGPGTRLTVL.

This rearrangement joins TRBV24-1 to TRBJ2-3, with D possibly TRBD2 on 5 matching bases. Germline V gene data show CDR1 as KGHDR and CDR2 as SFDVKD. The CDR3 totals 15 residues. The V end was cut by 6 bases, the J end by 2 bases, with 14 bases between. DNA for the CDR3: TGTGCCACCAGTACCCTCAGTAGCGACACAGATACGCAGTATTTT. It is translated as CATSTLSSDTDTQYF.

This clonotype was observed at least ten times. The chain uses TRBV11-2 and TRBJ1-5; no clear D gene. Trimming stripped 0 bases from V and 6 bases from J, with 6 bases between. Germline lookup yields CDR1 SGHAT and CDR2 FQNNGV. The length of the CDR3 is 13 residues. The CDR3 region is CASSLDSSQPQHF. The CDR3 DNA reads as TGTGCCAGCAGCTTAGATTCCAGTCAGCCCCAGCATTTT.

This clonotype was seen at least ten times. CDR3 coding DNA: TGTGCCACCAGTGAGAAACTAGCGGGAGCGTACAATGAGCAGTTCTTC. Protein product: CATSEKLAGAYNEQFF. This chain connects TRBV24-1 to TRBJ2-1; the match to TRBD2 covers 11 bases. The CDR3 consists of 16 residues. V trimming: 4 bases; J trimming: 4 bases; junction bases outside the gene matches: 5. The germline CDR1 and CDR2 sequences are KGHDR and SFDVKD.

DNA of the CDR3: TGTGCCACCAGTGATTTGCCTACAGGGCGCACAGATACGCAGTATTTT. This translates into CATSDLPTGRTDTQYF. V and J are TRBV24-1 and TRBJ2-3; a weak D match, TRBD1 (6 bases). V lost 0 bases to trimming and J lost 1 base, with 10 bases between them. Germline V lookup: CDR1 KGHDR, CDR2 SFDVKD. The CDR3 covers 16 residues.

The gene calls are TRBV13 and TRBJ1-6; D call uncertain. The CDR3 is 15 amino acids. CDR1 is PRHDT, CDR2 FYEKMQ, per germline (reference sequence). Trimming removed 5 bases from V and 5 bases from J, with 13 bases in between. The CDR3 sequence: CASSPLGQDNSPLHF. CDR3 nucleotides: TGTGCCAGCAGCCCCTTAGGGCAGGATAATTCACCCCTCCACTTT. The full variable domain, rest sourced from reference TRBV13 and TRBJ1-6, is AAGVIQSPRHLIKEKRETATLKCYPIPRHDTVYWYQQGPGQDPQFLISFYEKMQSDKGSIPDRFSAQQFSDYHSELNMSSLELGDSALYFCASSPLGQDNSPLHFGNGTRLTVT.

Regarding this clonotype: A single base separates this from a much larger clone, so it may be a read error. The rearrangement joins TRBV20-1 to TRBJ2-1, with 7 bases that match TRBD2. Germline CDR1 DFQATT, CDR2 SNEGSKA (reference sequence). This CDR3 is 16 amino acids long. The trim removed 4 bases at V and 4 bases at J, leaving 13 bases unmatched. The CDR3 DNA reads TGCAGTGCTATACGTCTCGCTAGCGGAAGATACAATGAGCAGTTCTTC. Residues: CSAIRLASGRYNEQFF.

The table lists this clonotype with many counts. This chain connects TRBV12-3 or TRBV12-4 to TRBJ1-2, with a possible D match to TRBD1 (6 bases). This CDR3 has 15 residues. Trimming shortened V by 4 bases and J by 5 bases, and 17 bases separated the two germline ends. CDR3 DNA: TGTGCCAGCAGTTCCCAGGGGATGGGGATATATGGCTACACCTTC. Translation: CASSSQGMGIYGYTF.

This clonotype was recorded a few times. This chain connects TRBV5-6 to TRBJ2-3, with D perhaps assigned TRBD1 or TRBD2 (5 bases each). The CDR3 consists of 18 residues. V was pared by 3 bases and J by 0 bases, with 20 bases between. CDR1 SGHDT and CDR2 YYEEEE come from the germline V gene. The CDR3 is CASSWGGLATTSTDTQYF. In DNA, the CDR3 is TGTGCCAGCAGCTGGGGCGGGTTAGCGACAACTAGCACAGATACGCAGTATTTT. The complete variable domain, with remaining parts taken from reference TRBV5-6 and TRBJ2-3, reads DAGVTQSPTHLIKTRGQQVTLRCSPKSGHDTVSWYQQALGQGPQFIFQYYEEEERQRGNFPDRFSGHQFPNYSSELNVNALLLGDSALYLCASSWGGLATTSTDTQYFGPGTRLTVL.

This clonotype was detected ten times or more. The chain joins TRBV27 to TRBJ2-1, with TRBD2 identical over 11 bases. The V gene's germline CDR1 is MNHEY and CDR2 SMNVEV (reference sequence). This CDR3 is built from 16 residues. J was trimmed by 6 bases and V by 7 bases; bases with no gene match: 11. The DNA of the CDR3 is TGTGCCAGCAAAGGCCTAGCGGGGGGACCCTTCAATGAGCAGTTCTTC. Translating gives CASKGLAGGPFNEQFF.

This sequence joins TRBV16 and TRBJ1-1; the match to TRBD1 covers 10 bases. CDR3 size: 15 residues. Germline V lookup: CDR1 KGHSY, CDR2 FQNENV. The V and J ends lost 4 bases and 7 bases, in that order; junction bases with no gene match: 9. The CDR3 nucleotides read TGTGCCAGCAGCCTTGGGACAGGGGTAATAGGTGAAGCTTTCTTT. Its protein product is CASSLGTGVIGEAFF. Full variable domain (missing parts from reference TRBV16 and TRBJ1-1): GEEVAQTPKHLVRGEGQKAKLYCAPIKGHSYVFWYQQVLKNEFKFLISFQNENVFDETGMPKERFSAKCLPNSPCSLEIQATKLEDSAVYFCASSLGTGVIGEAFFGQGTRLTVV.